The 27 T cell receptor beta chains below come from one sample, sequenced in a study of T cell clonality in common variable immunodeficiency. Method: immunoSEQ multiplex PCR; TCRdb's copy keeps in-frame clones and lacks some. Altogether approximately 40,000 clones were found in the sample, and no singletons occur. The sample comprised peripheral blood mononuclear cells. Receptor source: a person aged 18 to 69 in good health.

At least ten counts were recorded for this clone. With the read ending 3 residues before the CDR3 end, the germline J gene is used to fill in that end. This chain joins TRBV28 and TRBJ1-2; 7 bases fit TRBD1. The J segment lost 3 bases and the V segment lost 6 bases, leaving 4 bases of the junction unmatched. Germline lookup yields CDR1 MDHEN and CDR2 SYDVKM. The length of the CDR3 is 13 residues. The sequenced CDR3 bases are TGTGCCAGCAGGACCGGGACAGACTATGGC. The encoded protein is CASRTGTDYG. The CDR3 reads in full as CASRTGTDYGYTF.

This clone was counted many times. The CDR3 region is CAISSASGSSEQYF. CDR3 DNA (partial): TGTGCCATCAGTTCGGCTAGCGGGAGCAGCGAG. The V gene is TRBV10-3, the J gene TRBJ2-7; 10 positions match TRBD2. From the germline J gene comes the end of the CDR3, since the read stops 3 residues before it. The CDR3 runs 14 residues. Germline V gene data show CDR1 as ENHRY and CDR2 as SYGVKD. Losses at the gene ends were 5 bases for V and 6 bases for J; bases not matched to a gene: 7.

This clone occurred many times. The read finishes 3 residues shy of the CDR3 end, and the germline J gene is used to complete it. J is TRBJ2-5 and V is TRBV10-3; D is uncertain. The CDR3 totals 14 residues. Per the germline V gene, CDR1 is ENHRY and CDR2 is SYGVKD. With 4 bases removed from V and 0 bases from J, the gap between germline ends came to 9 bases. The covered CDR3 bases are TGTGCCATCAGTGGGGCTTTAGACCAAGAGACC. It yields the protein CAISGALDQET. The full CDR3 protein is CAISGALDQETQYF.

This clone was detected a few times. Incomplete CDR3 DNA: TGCGCCAGCAGATATACACCGGACATCTCCTACGAC. This translates into CASRYTPDISYD. The CDR3 in its entirety is CASRYTPDISYDYTF. V and J are TRBV23-1 and TRBJ1-2; D is possibly TRBD1 (5 bases). The read terminates 3 residues before the CDR3 end, so the remaining end is supplied by the germline J gene. TRBV23-1 is an open reading frame whose function is uncertain. The CDR3 is made up of 15 amino acids.

This clone was detected a few times. The CDR3 here is CASSPQTGGKETQYF. The CDR3 DNA, read in part, is TGTGCCAGCTCACCCCAGACAGGGGGCAAAGAGACG. The chain recombines TRBV18 with TRBJ2-3; 10 bases fit TRBD1. The read ends 3 residues early relative to the CDR3; the germline J gene fills the gap. The germline V gene has CDR1 KGHSH and CDR2 LQKENI. This CDR3 has 15 amino acids.

The table lists this clone with many counts. The read gets to within 3 residues of the CDR3 end, and the germline J gene fills in the rest. V and J are TRBV20-1 and TRBJ2-4; TRBD2 matches at 8 bases. The CDR3 has 19 residues. From germline, CDR1 is DFQATT and CDR2 SNEGSKA (reference sequence). After removal of 3 bases from V and 2 bases from J, the junction contained 18 bases not matched to a gene. The covered CDR3 bases are TGCAGTGCTAGGGGTCCAGGGGTCGGGGGGGAGGCTTCCAAAAACATT. Translation: CSARGPGVGGEASKNI. The complete CDR3 protein is CSARGPGVGGEASKNIQYF.

This clone was counted many times. The CDR3 end is not reached by the read, which stops 3 residues before it; the germline J gene fills it in. V is TRBV20-1 and J is TRBJ2-7, with unresolved D. The V end was cut by 0 bases, the J end by 0 bases, with 12 bases between. The CDR3 is 15 amino acids. The germline gives CDR1 DFQATT, CDR2 SNEGSKA (reference sequence). Partial CDR3 DNA: TGCAGTGCTAGAGATGGGTTGGGCAGCTCCTACGAG. Protein: CSARDGLGSSYE. The whole CDR3 sequence reads CSARDGLGSSYEQYF.

The table lists this clone with many counts. CDR3 DNA (partial): TGCAGCGTTGAAAGGGGCGGGGGGAATGAG. This gives the protein CSVERGGGNE. The full-length CDR3 reads as CSVERGGGNEQFF. The gene calls are TRBV29-1 and TRBJ2-1; 8 positions match TRBD2. The missing CDR3 end, 3 residues past where the read stops, is filled in from the germline J gene. The length of the CDR3 is 13 residues. V lost 2 bases, J lost 7 bases, and 4 bases stayed unmatched. Germline CDR1 and CDR2: SQVTM and ANQGSEA.

At least ten counts were recorded for this clone. The read finishes 3 residues shy of the CDR3 end, and the germline J gene is used to complete it. V usage is TRBV19 and J usage is TRBJ2-6; TRBD1 agrees at 9 bases. Per germline, CDR1 LNHDA and CDR2 SQIVND (reference sequence). V gave up 7 bases and J gave up 0 bases; unmatched junction bases: 4. The length of the CDR3 is 16 residues. CDR3 loop: CASMGQGYSGANVLTF. The covered CDR3 bases are TGTGCCAGTATGGGACAGGGTTACTCTGGGGCCAACGTC.

In the case of this clone: The read halts 3 residues ahead of the CDR3 end, with the missing end drawn from the germline J gene. This chain joins TRBV11-2 and TRBJ2-3; 9 bases match TRBD2. The germline V gene has CDR1 SGHAT and CDR2 FQNNGV. CDR3 length equals 14 residues. This chain's CDR3 is CASSLGREGETQYF. The sequenced part of the CDR3 DNA is TGTGCCAGCAGCTTAGGGCGGGAGGGCGAGACG.

This clone was detected ten times or more. The CDR3 bases that were read are TGTGCCAGCAGTCAGTTTGGCCAGGGAACTAACTATGGC. It encodes CASSQFGQGTNYG. The full CDR3 protein reads CASSQFGQGTNYGYTF. The V gene is TRBV28, the J gene TRBJ1-2; TRBD1 is a possible D gene (5 bases). The CDR3 end is not reached by the read, which stops 3 residues before it; the germline J gene fills it in. V was clipped by 5 bases and J by 0 bases, with 16 bases between them. From germline, CDR1 is MDHEN and CDR2 SYDVKM. CDR3 size: 16 residues.

Many counts were recorded for this clone. The CDR3 end falls 3 residues outside the read, so it is completed with the germline J gene. The J gene is TRBJ2-7, the V gene TRBV7-2; the match to TRBD1 covers 9 bases. The V gene's germline CDR1 is SGHTA and CDR2 FQGNSA. After removal of 4 bases from V and 6 bases from J, the junction contained 4 bases not matched to a gene. This CDR3 is 13 amino acids long. The sequenced CDR3 bases are TGTGCCAGCAGCTGGGCGGACAGGGGCGAG. The encoded protein is CASSWADRGE. The complete CDR3 sequence is CASSWADRGEQYF.

This clone was seen repeatedly, ten times or more. The DNA ends 3 residues before the CDR3 does, and the rest of the CDR3 is filled in from the germline J gene. This sequence joins TRBV20-1 and TRBJ1-1; weak D call: TRBD1 (6 bases). Germline loops: CDR1 DFQATT, CDR2 SNEGSKA (reference sequence). This CDR3 region has 15 residues. The V end was cut by 4 bases, the J end by 0 bases, with 15 bases between. The CDR3 loop reads CSAIEWDNMNTEAFF. The CDR3 bases that were read are TGCAGTGCTATAGAATGGGACAATATGAACACTGAA.

This clone was counted many times. CDR3 residues: CASSISPGQGADYGYTF. The part of the CDR3 DNA that was read is TGTGCCAGTAGTATATCCCCGGGACAGGGGGCGGACTATGGC. The V call is TRBV19, the J call TRBJ1-2; 12 bases match TRBD1. The CDR3 end is not reached by the read, which stops 3 residues before it; the germline J gene fills it in. Germline V gene sequence: CDR1 LNHDA, CDR2 SQIVND (reference sequence). CDR3 length: 17 amino acids. Trimming removed 2 bases from V and 3 bases from J; junction bases left unmatched: 7.

This clone was counted only a few times. The sequenced fragment ends 3 residues before the CDR3 boundary, so the rest is inferred from the germline J gene. The chain uses TRBV20-1 and TRBJ1-1; maybe TRBD1 (6 bases). CDR3 length equals 14 residues. CDR1 DFQATT and CDR2 SNEGSKA come from the germline V gene (reference sequence). The V end was cut by 2 bases, the J end by 1 base, with 11 bases between. CDR3 region: CSARPGHPNTEAFF. CDR3 DNA, as far as it was read: TGCAGTGCTAGACCGGGACATCCGAACACTGAA.

This clone appeared many times. Sequencing ends 3 residues short of the CDR3 end; the germline J gene provides the rest. This chain connects TRBV2 to TRBJ1-1, with TRBD1 matching over 9 bases. V lost 8 bases, J lost 6 bases, and 7 bases stayed unmatched. Germline V gene sequence: CDR1 SNHLY, CDR2 FYNNEI. The CDR3 has 13 residues. The sequenced CDR3 bases are TGTGCCAGCGGCGGGACAGGGATCCCTGAA. Its translation: CASGGTGIPE. The whole CDR3 sequence reads CASGGTGIPEAFF.

There are many counts of this clone. The CDR3 loop is CASSDGGDRGSSYEQYF. The CDR3 bases that were read are TGTGCCAGCAGTGACGGAGGGGACAGGGGAAGCTCCTACGAG. The chain is built from TRBV6-4 and TRBJ2-7; 10 nucleotides align to TRBD1. The DNA ends 3 residues before the CDR3 does, and the rest of the CDR3 is filled in from the germline J gene. The CDR3 is made up of 17 amino acids. Germline-derived CDR1 and CDR2 are MRHNA and SNTAGT. The ends lost 2 bases at V and 0 bases at J; junction bases unmatched: 7.

As for this clone: One end of the junction does not line up with germline, which may come from a read error. The observed sequence ends 3 residues before the CDR3 terminus, with the missing tail filled in from the germline J gene. This CDR3 is also generated by other DNA sequences in the sample. The gene calls are TRBV20-1 and TRBJ1-3, with D perhaps matching TRBD1 (6 bases). Germline V gene sequence: CDR1 DFQATT, CDR2 SNEGSKA (reference sequence). The CDR3 runs to 14 residues. CDR3 amino acids: CSAKGHLSGNTIYF. The CDR3 DNA, read in part, is TGCAGTGCTAAGGGACATCTCTCTGGAAACACG.

This clone turned up a few times. The sequenced fragment ends 3 residues before the CDR3 boundary, so the rest is inferred from the germline J gene. The rearrangement uses TRBV7-9 and TRBJ2-5; 8 nucleotides match TRBD2. From germline, CDR1 is SEHNR and CDR2 FQNEAQ (reference sequence). The CDR3 is 14 amino acids. Partial CDR3 DNA: TGTGCCAGCAGCGAAAGCGGGAGTCCAGATACC. Translating it yields CASSESGSPDT. The entire CDR3 protein reads CASSESGSPDTQYF. The full variable domain, rest sourced from reference TRBV7-9 and TRBJ2-5, is DTGVSQNPRHKITKRGQNVTFRCDPISEHNRLYWYRQTLGQGPEFLTYFQNEAQLEKSRLLSDRFSAERPKGSFSTLEIQRTEQGDSAMYLCASSESGSPDTQYFGPGTRLLVL.

About this clone itself: Compared with germline, one end of the junction differs, possibly owing to a read error. The read stops 3 residues short of the end of the CDR3; the missing end is completed from the germline J gene. The chain couples TRBV7-4 to TRBJ1-2, with TRBD1 matching over 7 bases. Germline values: CDR1 SGHVT, CDR2 SQSDAQ. The CDR3 has 17 amino acids. CDR3 amino acids: CTSSQPGQVQRNYGYTF. The part of the CDR3 DNA that was read is TGCACCAGCAGCCAGCCTGGACAGGTACAAAGGAACTATGGC.

At least ten counts were recorded for this clone. The CDR3 goes on 3 residues after the read ends, and that part is filled in from the germline J gene. The J gene is TRBJ2-1, the V gene TRBV19; weak D call: TRBD2 (7 bases). Trimming removed 3 bases at V and 5 bases at J, with 11 bases between. The CDR3 has 14 amino acids. Germline V gene lookup returns CDR1 LNHDA and CDR2 SQIVND (reference sequence). Incomplete CDR3 DNA: TGTGCCAGTAGTATGCTAGGGGGGGACAATGAG. Translating gives CASSMLGGDNE. The whole CDR3 sequence is CASSMLGGDNEQFF.

Note on this clone: Coverage ceases 3 residues before the CDR3 finishes, and the germline J gene fills in the end. The gene calls are TRBV30 and TRBJ1-2, with D unclear. The V gene's germline CDR1 is GTSNPN and CDR2 SVGIG (reference sequence). This CDR3 contains 12 residues. The part of the CDR3 DNA that was read is TGTGCCTGGGGATACAGCTCCTACGAC. This encodes CAWGYSSYD. The full-length CDR3 reads as CAWGYSSYDYTF. Looking up the rest from reference TRBV30 and TRBJ1-2 gives the full variable domain: SQTIHQWPATLVQPVGSPLSLECTVEGTSNPNLYWYRQAAGRGLQLLFYSVGIGQISSEVPQNLSASRPQDRQFILSSKKLLLSDSGFYLCAWGYSSYDYTFGSGTRLTVV.

This clone was observed at least ten times. Coverage ceases 3 residues before the CDR3 finishes, and the germline J gene fills in the end. The chain is built from TRBV30 and TRBJ1-5; tentative D call: TRBD1 (5 bases). Trimming removed 3 bases at V and 6 bases at J, with 18 bases between. CDR3 length equals 15 residues. Looked up from germline, CDR1 is GTSNPN and CDR2 is SVGIG (reference sequence). The sequenced CDR3 bases are TGTGCCTGGAGCGAGGACTCTATGGGGGGTCAGCCC. Amino acid sequence: CAWSEDSMGGQP. The whole CDR3 protein is CAWSEDSMGGQPQHF.

This clone was observed many times. The CDR3 end lies 3 residues beyond the end of the read and is filled in from the germline J gene. V usage is TRBV19 and J usage is TRBJ2-3; 9 positions agree with TRBD2. This CDR3 comprises 14 residues. Germline V gene lookup returns CDR1 LNHDA and CDR2 SQIVND (reference sequence). CDR3 bases read: TGTGCCAGTAGTCTTAGCGGGGGAAGTGAGACG. Protein sequence: CASSLSGGSET. The full CDR3 is CASSLSGGSETQYF. The full variable domain, rest sourced from reference TRBV19 and TRBJ2-3, is DGGITQSPKYLFRKEGQNVTLSCEQNLNHDAMYWYRQDPGQGLRLIYYSQIVNDFQKGDIAEGYSVSREKKESFPLTVTSAQKNPTAFYLCASSLSGGSETQYFGPGTRLTVL.

Concerning this clone: Read sequence stops 3 residues before the CDR3 end, and the germline J gene provides the missing end. This chain uses TRBV2 with TRBJ2-1; 7 nucleotides match TRBD2. The CDR3 loop spans 14 amino acids. V gave up 4 bases and J gave up 4 bases; unmatched junction bases: 4. From germline, CDR1 is SNHLY and CDR2 FYNNEI. CDR3 amino acids: CASSGGTNYNEQFF. CDR3 DNA (partial): TGTGCCAGCAGTGGCGGGACTAATTACAATGAG.

Turning to this clone: Read coverage stops 3 residues before the CDR3 terminus; the germline J gene supplies the remainder. The V and J genes are TRBV2 and TRBJ2-3; tentative D call: TRBD1 (5 bases). Per germline, CDR1 SNHLY and CDR2 FYNNEI. The CDR3 runs to 15 residues. Partial CDR3 DNA: TGTGCCAGCAGTGAGGGGCGGCAGGGCAATCAGCCG. It specifies CASSEGRQGNQP. The CDR3 in its entirety is CASSEGRQGNQPQYF.

This clone was counted ten times or more. The sequenced fragment ends 3 residues before the CDR3 boundary, so the rest is inferred from the germline J gene. The chain joins TRBV19 to TRBJ2-2, with 13 bases aligning to TRBD2. Per germline, CDR1 LNHDA and CDR2 SQIVND (reference sequence). V lost 0 bases to trimming and J lost 7 bases; unmatched junction nucleotides: 8. The CDR3 is 18 residues long. The part of the CDR3 DNA that was read is TGTGCCAGTAGTATAGACGGGACTAGCGGGATAACGATCGGGGAG. Amino acid sequence: CASSIDGTSGITIGE. From start to end, the CDR3 is CASSIDGTSGITIGELFF.